A single sample gave rise to the 10 T cell receptor beta chains below, sequenced in a study of blood T cell repertoires in COVID-19. Repertoires were generated with immunoSEQ multiplex PCR, while TCRdb's copy carries only in-frame clones and drops some. The sample lists about 300,000 clones, around 88% seen once, with 5.5% to 8.5% in the top ten. Sequencing was performed on peripheral blood. Receptor source: a woman under 40 who had recovered from COVID-19.

The chain carries TRBV30 and TRBJ2-7; 9 bases are shared with TRBD1. The CDR3 sequence is 13 residues long. CDR1 is GTSNPN and CDR2 is SVGIG in the germline V gene (reference sequence). The trim removed 3 bases at V and 6 bases at J, leaving 6 bases unmatched. The CDR3 DNA reads as TGTGCCTGGAGCGGAGGACAGGGGACCGAGCAGTACTTC. Its protein is CAWSGGQGTEQYF.

The chain employs TRBV9 and TRBJ1-1, with D possibly TRBD1 on 6 matching bases. The CDR3 sequence is 14 residues long. The V end was cut by 4 bases, the J end by 3 bases, with 13 bases between. Germline CDR1 is SGDLS and CDR2 is YYNGEE. CDR3 DNA sequence: TGTGCCAGCAGCATAACCCCAGGGGACACTGAAGCTTTCTTT. Encoded protein: CASSITPGDTEAFF.

The V gene is TRBV2, the J gene TRBJ2-3; 9 positions agree with TRBD2. Germline trimming cut 8 bases from V and 6 bases from J; bases unmatched to any gene: 15. Per germline, CDR1 SNHLY and CDR2 FYNNEI. This CDR3 is built from 16 residues. The CDR3 nucleotides are TGTGCCAGCGGGTCGCTAGCGGGGTCTGTAGTGGATACGCAGTATTTT. It encodes CASGSLAGSVVDTQYF.

This chain links TRBV7-2 with TRBJ1-4, with D uncertain. V was clipped by 1 base and J by 4 bases, with 7 bases between them. CDR3 size: 14 residues. Germline V gene lookup returns CDR1 SGHTA and CDR2 FQGNSA. The CDR3 here is CASSLGLSNEKLFF. DNA of the CDR3: TGTGCCAGCAGCTTAGGTCTTAGTAATGAAAAACTGTTTTTT.

The chain joins TRBV5-1 to TRBJ2-3; 16 bases align to TRBD2. The J segment lost 5 bases and the V segment lost 3 bases, leaving 9 bases of the junction unmatched. This CDR3 has 18 amino acids. Germline CDR1 and CDR2: SGHRS and YFSETQ. CDR3: CASSSPGLAGGPVDTQYF. The CDR3 coding sequence is TGCGCCAGCAGCTCCCCGGGACTAGCGGGGGGGCCTGTAGATACGCAGTATTTT.

The chain employs TRBV5-1 and TRBJ2-1, with D perhaps matching TRBD2 (5 bases). Germline assignment: CDR1 SGHRS and CDR2 YFSETQ. This CDR3 spans 13 amino acids. Trimming shortened V by 1 base and J by 11 bases, and 13 bases separated the two germline ends. The CDR3 loop reads CASSLSPGDKQFF. The CDR3 DNA reads TGCGCCAGCAGCTTGTCCCCCGGGGATAAGCAGTTCTTC.

This clone was observed a single time. This sequence joins TRBV24-1 and TRBJ2-3; 7 bases align to TRBD1. The CDR3 spans 15 residues. Germline lookup yields CDR1 KGHDR and CDR2 SFDVKD. The V segment lost 3 bases and the J segment 5 bases; nucleotides outside the gene matches: 7. CDR3 region: CATSDPDRAIDTQYF. The DNA of the CDR3 is TGTGCCACCAGTGATCCCGACAGGGCAATAGATACGCAGTATTTT.

The chain carries TRBV7-6 and TRBJ1-6; 7 nucleotides line up with TRBD1. The CDR3 runs to 15 residues. Trimming cost V 3 bases and J 6 bases; bases outside gene matches: 5. CDR1 is SGHVS, CDR2 FNYEAQ, per germline. The CDR3 nucleotides are TGTGCCAGCAGCTTCTCAAGACAGGGTAATTCACCCCTCCACTTT. Translating it yields CASSFSRQGNSPLHF.

The gene calls are TRBV15 and TRBJ2-3; the D is unclear. The CDR3 is 15 amino acids. Germline CDR1 and CDR2: LNHNV and YYDKDF (reference sequence). Trimming left V 1 base short and J 5 bases short, with 13 bases between. CDR3 coding DNA: TGTGCCACCAGCAGAGGCAGGTCAACTCAAGATACGCAGTATTTT. Translating it yields CATSRGRSTQDTQYF.

CDR3 nucleotide sequence: TGTGCCAGCAGCGTAGCTCTTCAGGGGACAGCCTATGGCTACACCTTC. This encodes CASSVALQGTAYGYTF. The chain links TRBV9 to TRBJ1-2, with TRBD1 matching 7 bases. The CDR3 consists of 16 residues. J was trimmed by 4 bases and V by 0 bases; bases with no gene match: 9. Germline V CDR1 and CDR2: SGDLS, YYNGEE.